Listed below are T cell receptor beta chains from one sample, sequenced in a study of cytomegalovirus exposure and HLA in healthy donors. This table comes from immunoSEQ multiplex PCR, and its TCRdb copy is limited to in-frame clones, with some not included. The table includes about 160,000 clones, about four fifths detected once. Material for sequencing was PBMCs. Receptor source: a man under 40 in good health and CMV-seronegative. Each CDR3 is given with its conserved first and last residue. The D gene is left open where the match is weak. Expanded clones get a size class; other rows say once, few or many, or leave the size out.

clone_size: NA
cdr3_length: 14
d_call: NA
v_call: TRBV11-3
j_call: TRBJ2-2
cdr3_nt: TGTGCCAGCAGCCCGGACTTTGGCGGCGGGGAGCTGTTTTTT
cdr3_aa: CASSPDFGGGELFF

clone_size: NA
cdr3_length: 14
d_call: NA
v_call: TRBV6-5
j_call: TRBJ1-1
cdr3_nt: TGTGCCAGCAGAGCTACAGTAAAGAACACTGAAGCTTTCTTT
cdr3_aa: CASRATVKNTEAFF

clone_size: once
cdr3_length: 16
d_call: TRBD1
v_call: TRBV28
j_call: TRBJ2-7
cdr3_nt: TGTGCCAGCAGTTTACTCGGACAGGAGAGCTTCTCCGAGCAGTACTTC
cdr3_aa: CASSLLGQESFSEQYF

clone_size: NA
cdr3_length: 15
d_call: NA
v_call: TRBV7-2
j_call: TRBJ2-7
cdr3_nt: TGTGCCAGCAGCTTAACGACTAGTACCTCCTACGAGCAGTACTTC
cdr3_aa: CASSLTTSTSYEQYF

clone_size: NA
cdr3_length: 17
d_call: TRBD1
v_call: TRBV28
j_call: TRBJ1-5
cdr3_nt: TGTGCCAGCAGAGGACAGGGAGGGTCTTATAGCAATCAGCCCCAGCATTTT
cdr3_aa: CASRGQGGSYSNQPQHF

clone_size: medium-sized
cdr3_length: 17
d_call: NA
v_call: TRBV7-6
j_call: TRBJ2-1
cdr3_nt: TGTGCCAGCAGCTTAGTGGTCGGTGGCGCGGGGTACAATGAGCAGTTCTTC
cdr3_aa: CASSLVVGGAGYNEQFF

clone_size: NA
cdr3_length: 15
d_call: TRBD1
v_call: TRBV5-1
j_call: TRBJ1-1
cdr3_nt: TGCGCCAGCAGCCCAAGGACAGGGGGCTATACTGAAGCTTTCTTT
cdr3_aa: CASSPRTGGYTEAFF

clone_size: once
cdr3_length: 14
d_call: NA
v_call: TRBV7-6
j_call: TRBJ2-5
cdr3_nt: TGTGCCAGCAGCTTAGATTGGCTCCAAGAGACCCAGTACTTC
cdr3_aa: CASSLDWLQETQYF

clone_size: NA
cdr3_length: 15
d_call: NA
v_call: TRBV5-1
j_call: TRBJ2-7
cdr3_nt: TGCGCCAGCAGCTTGGCCCTGACTAGATCCTACGAGCAGTACTTC
cdr3_aa: CASSLALTRSYEQYF

clone_size: NA
cdr3_length: 17
d_call: TRBD2
v_call: TRBV30
j_call: TRBJ2-5
cdr3_nt: TGTGCCTGGATTCCCTTGGGGACTAGCGGGGGGGTGCAGACCCAGTACTTC
cdr3_aa: CAWIPLGTSGGVQTQYF

clone_size: NA
cdr3_length: 16
d_call: NA
v_call: TRBV30
j_call: TRBJ2-1
cdr3_nt: TGTGCCTGGAGTGAATGGTGGTTAGCGAGGCACAATGAGCAGTTCTTC
cdr3_aa: CAWSEWWLARHNEQFF

clone_size: NA
cdr3_length: 15
d_call: NA
v_call: TRBV4-2
j_call: TRBJ2-1
cdr3_nt: TGTGCCAGCAGCCAAGATCCAGGGCCTGGGGATGAGCAGTTCTTC
cdr3_aa: CASSQDPGPGDEQFF

clone_size: few
cdr3_length: 15
d_call: TRBD1
v_call: TRBV7-2
j_call: TRBJ1-4
cdr3_nt: TGTGCCAGCAGCTTAGTTGGGACAGGGGCTGAAAAACTGTTTTTT
cdr3_aa: CASSLVGTGAEKLFF

clone_size: NA
cdr3_length: 15
d_call: TRBD1
v_call: TRBV5-1
j_call: TRBJ2-3
cdr3_nt: TGCGCCAGCAGCGTGGACAGGGTGACCTTAGATACGCAGTATTTT
cdr3_aa: CASSVDRVTLDTQYF

clone_size: few
cdr3_length: 17
d_call: TRBD2
v_call: TRBV27
j_call: TRBJ2-1
cdr3_nt: TGTGCCAGCAGTTGGGGACGGAGCGGGGGGGGCCACAATGAGCAGTTCTTC
cdr3_aa: CASSWGRSGGGHNEQFF

clone_size: NA
cdr3_length: 14
d_call: NA
v_call: TRBV30
j_call: TRBJ2-7
cdr3_nt: TGTGCCTGGAGCGGACAGACCTCCTCCTACGAGCAGTACTTC
cdr3_aa: CAWSGQTSSYEQYF

clone_size: NA
cdr3_length: 14
d_call: NA
v_call: TRBV9
j_call: TRBJ2-1
cdr3_nt: TGTGCCAGCAGCGTAGACTTCTCCTACAATGAGCAGTTCTTC
cdr3_aa: CASSVDFSYNEQFF

clone_size: NA
cdr3_length: 15
d_call: NA
v_call: TRBV7-2
j_call: TRBJ1-2
cdr3_nt: TGTGCCAGCAGCCCGGGGGGGGGTGGCGGCTATGGCTACACCTTC
cdr3_aa: CASSPGGGGGYGYTF

clone_size: NA
cdr3_length: 14
d_call: NA
v_call: TRBV6-1
j_call: TRBJ1-1
cdr3_nt: TGTGCCAGCAGTTCGTATTCACAGGGATCTGAAGCTTTCTTT
cdr3_aa: CASSSYSQGSEAFF

clone_size: NA
cdr3_length: 13
d_call: NA
v_call: TRBV11-3
j_call: TRBJ2-1
cdr3_nt: TGTGCCAGCAGCCCCCGGGACTCCAATGAGCAGTTCTTC
cdr3_aa: CASSPRDSNEQFF

clone_size: NA
cdr3_length: 16
d_call: NA
v_call: TRBV5-1
j_call: TRBJ2-3
cdr3_nt: TGCGCCAGCAGCTCTGGGACAACCTGGGGCACAGATACGCAGTATTTT
cdr3_aa: CASSSGTTWGTDTQYF

clone_size: NA
cdr3_length: 14
d_call: NA
v_call: TRBV6-1
j_call: TRBJ1-2
cdr3_nt: TGTGCCAGCAGTGAAGGGCGGGGGCACGATGGCTACACCTTC
cdr3_aa: CASSEGRGHDGYTF

clone_size: NA
cdr3_length: 14
d_call: NA
v_call: TRBV19
j_call: TRBJ2-3
cdr3_nt: TGTGCCAGTAGTATAGGCGCAGGGAGGGATACGCAGTATTTT
cdr3_aa: CASSIGAGRDTQYF

clone_size: NA
cdr3_length: 19
d_call: TRBD1
v_call: TRBV19
j_call: TRBJ2-6
cdr3_nt: TGTGCCAGTAGTACCCTCCGGACAGGGGGCGTCTCTGGGGCCAACGTCCTGACTTTC
cdr3_aa: CASSTLRTGGVSGANVLTF

clone_size: NA
cdr3_length: 17
d_call: TRBD2
v_call: TRBV5-1
j_call: TRBJ2-7
cdr3_nt: TGCGCCAGCAGCTTGGGAATAGGAGCGGGAGTCGTCTACGAGCAGTACTTC
cdr3_aa: CASSLGIGAGVVYEQYF

clone_size: NA
cdr3_length: 16
d_call: NA
v_call: TRBV7-8
j_call: TRBJ1-3
cdr3_nt: TGTGCCAGCAGCTCACAGGGCCTCCCCTCAGGAAACACCATATATTTT
cdr3_aa: CASSSQGLPSGNTIYF

clone_size: NA
cdr3_length: 15
d_call: TRBD2
v_call: TRBV9
j_call: TRBJ2-1
cdr3_nt: TGTGCCAGCAGCGTAGGCGGGGGGCACTACAATGAGCAGTTCTTC
cdr3_aa: CASSVGGGHYNEQFF

clone_size: NA
cdr3_length: 14
d_call: TRBD2
v_call: TRBV29-1
j_call: TRBJ2-5
cdr3_nt: TGCAGCGTTGGACTAGCGGGGGACCAAGAGACCCAGTACTTC
cdr3_aa: CSVGLAGDQETQYF

clone_size: once
cdr3_length: 15
d_call: NA
v_call: TRBV5-4
j_call: TRBJ2-3
cdr3_nt: TGTGCCAGCAGCTTTGGTCCTATCCAGGGAGATACGCAGTATTTT
cdr3_aa: CASSFGPIQGDTQYF

clone_size: NA
cdr3_length: 13
d_call: NA
v_call: TRBV7-2
j_call: TRBJ1-3
cdr3_nt: TGTGCCAGCAGCCCGCACCGGGGAAACACCATATATTTT
cdr3_aa: CASSPHRGNTIYF

clone_size: NA
cdr3_length: 10
d_call: NA
v_call: TRBV20-1
j_call: TRBJ2-5
cdr3_nt: TGCAGTCGGGGGCAAGAGACCCAGTACTTC
cdr3_aa: CSRGQETQYF